These 8 T cell receptor beta chains originate from one sample sequenced in a study of blood T cell repertoires in COVID-19. Using immunoSEQ multiplex PCR, the repertoire was profiled, and TCRdb retains in-frame clones only, with some absent. The sample comprises about 240,000 clones, more than 85% of which are singletons, and approximately 4.1% rests with the top ten. The sample taken for sequencing was PBMCs or T cells enriched from blood (not recorded which). These receptors all stem from a woman in her 30s who had recovered from COVID-19.

This clone was seen a handful of times. This chain uses TRBV7-2 with TRBJ1-1; D perhaps matches TRBD1 (5 bases). Germline lookup yields CDR1 SGHTA and CDR2 FQGNSA. Trimming took off 1 base at V and 1 base at J, with 19 bases between the two ends. The CDR3 covers 18 residues. Here the CDR3 DNA reads TGTGCCAGCAGCTTAGAACCCCCTGGAGGAGGGGCGAACACTGAAGCTTTCTTT. Translating it yields CASSLEPPGGGANTEAFF.

This clone was detected only once. This chain uses TRBV7-2 with TRBJ2-4, with D uncertain. The CDR3 consists of 13 residues. The V end lost 3 bases, the J end lost 5 bases, and 8 bases lay between the germline ends. In germline, CDR1 is SGHTA, CDR2 FQGNSA. The CDR3 region has the DNA TGTGCCAGCAGCTTGCCGGGTGAAAACATTCAGTACTTC. Amino acids: CASSLPGENIQYF.

V and J are TRBV7-6 and TRBJ2-2, with D unclear. Trimming pared 5 bases from V and 4 bases from J, leaving 5 bases between. CDR1 and CDR2 from the germline V gene are SGHVS and FNYEAQ. This CDR3 spans 12 amino acids. The CDR3 coding sequence is TGTGCCAGCAGCCCTATCACCGGGGAGCTGTTTTTT. This gives the protein CASSPITGELFF.

This clone appeared a few times. V usage is TRBV7-3 and J usage is TRBJ2-7, with D possibly TRBD2 on 6 matching bases. This CDR3 has 12 residues. Germline V CDR1 and CDR2: SGHTA, FQGTGA. Trimming cost V 6 bases and J 5 bases, with 11 bases left between them. DNA for the CDR3: TGTGCCAGCAGGGCGGGGACGAACGAGCAGTACTTC. Translated: CASRAGTNEQYF.

The rearrangement joins TRBV19 to TRBJ2-1; D possibly corresponds to TRBD2 (5 bases). V lost 0 bases and J lost 10, with 16 bases in between. Germline CDR1 reads LNHDA; CDR2 reads SQIVND (reference sequence). CDR3 length: 15 residues. CDR3 amino acids: CASSIDRGIGVEQFF. CDR3 coding DNA: TGTGCCAGTAGTATAGATCGGGGTATAGGAGTAGAGCAGTTCTTC.

The V call is TRBV5-4, the J call TRBJ2-3; D not certain. The CDR3 has 14 residues. Trimming left V 3 bases short and J 0 bases short, with 8 bases between. Germline loops: CDR1 SGHNT, CDR2 YYREEE (reference sequence). The CDR3: CASSSSSSTDTQYF. The CDR3 DNA reads as TGTGCCAGCAGCTCGTCTTCTAGCACAGATACGCAGTATTTT.

The genes are TRBV2 and TRBJ1-1; D gene uncertain. The CDR3 is made up of 12 amino acids. The V and J ends lost 4 bases and 4 bases respectively, with 7 bases between them. The V gene's germline CDR1 is SNHLY and CDR2 FYNNEI. This CDR3 is CASSVEATEAFF. The CDR3 DNA follows: TGTGCCAGCAGTGTCGAGGCCACTGAAGCTTTCTTT. Filled out from reference TRBV2 and TRBJ1-1, the complete variable domain reads EPEVTQTPSHQVTQMGQEVILRCVPISNHLYFYWYRQILGQKVEFLVSFYNNEISEKSEIFDDQFSVERPDGSNFTLKIRSTKLEDSAMYFCASSVEATEAFFGQGTRLTVV.

The CDR3 is CASSMLGQGTSGFYEQYF. The DNA for the CDR3 is TGTGCCAGTAGTATGTTGGGACAGGGGACTAGCGGTTTCTACGAGCAGTACTTC. The V call is TRBV19, the J call TRBJ2-7; TRBD2 might be the D (11 bases). The V gene lost 3 bases and the J gene lost 3 bases, with 24 bases spanning the gap. The CDR3 covers 18 residues. CDR1 is LNHDA, CDR2 SQIVND, per germline (reference sequence).